This T cell receptor beta chain was retrieved from a study of cytomegalovirus exposure and HLA in healthy donors. PCR amplification relied on 60 Vbeta primers (plus 13 Jbeta primers). Measured with immunoSEQ multiplex PCR; TCRdb has only the in-frame clones, and not every one. Counted here are just under 150,000 clones, roughly 80% occurring once; the ten biggest clones make up roughly 2.8%. The germline V gene has CDR1 SGHAT and CDR2 FQNNGV. The CDR3 is 16 residues long. Losses at the gene ends were 1 base for V and 3 bases for J; bases not matched to a gene: 6. Sequencing used PBMCs. The chain couples TRBV11-2 to TRBJ2-7, with TRBD2 matching over 10 bases. This receptor was taken from a woman aged 25 to 39 in good health and CMV-seronegative. CDR3 protein: CASSLVEVAGGYEQYF. The CDR3 DNA follows: TGTGCCAGCAGCTTAGTAGAGGTAGCGGGGGGCTACGAGCAGTACTTC.